These 7 T cell receptor beta chains were all obtained from the same sample, sequenced in a study of graft-versus-host responses after intestinal transplantation. What these receptors recognize is not known. Repertoires were generated with immunoSEQ multiplex PCR, while TCRdb's copy carries only in-frame clones and drops some. In the table there are 84,000 or so clones, just under 95% of which are singletons. The sequencing used unstimulated CD4+ T cells sorted from spleen or lymph node cells, collected before intestinal transplant. The receptors come from a human donor who received an intestinal transplant.

This rearrangement joins TRBV5-1 to TRBJ2-7; D might be TRBD1 (6 bases). The CDR3 is 14 amino acids. V lost 4 bases, J lost 2 bases, and 13 bases lay in between. The germline gives CDR1 SGHRS, CDR2 YFSETQ. The CDR3 loop is CASSPGTPPYEQYF. CDR3 DNA sequence: TGCGCCAGCAGCCCGGGGACACCCCCCTACGAGCAGTACTTC.

The chain couples TRBV7-3 to TRBJ2-3; the match to TRBD2 covers 9 bases. The CDR3 spans 18 residues. CDR1 is SGHTA and CDR2 is FQGTGA in the germline V gene. V lost 2 bases and J lost 0; bases outside the gene matches: 9. The CDR3 region is CASSLGTSRISSTDTQYF. The CDR3 coding sequence is TGTGCCAGCAGCTTAGGGACTAGCAGAATCTCTAGCACAGATACGCAGTATTTT.

This clone was detected once. This sequence joins TRBV5-4 and TRBJ2-5; D is uncertain. Germline assignment: CDR1 SGHNT and CDR2 YYREEE (reference sequence). Trimming cost V 2 bases and J 5 bases, with 16 bases left between them. The CDR3 loop spans 15 amino acids. CDR3 in amino acids: CASSFLGPMGETQYF. As DNA, the CDR3 is TGTGCCAGCAGCTTTCTAGGGCCCATGGGGGAGACCCAGTACTTC.

This chain links TRBV7-3 with TRBJ2-5; possibly TRBD1 for D (5 bases). The CDR3 covers 17 residues. Germline loops: CDR1 SGHTA, CDR2 FQGTGA. Trimming took 1 base from V and 4 from J, leaving 19 bases between them. CDR3 nucleotides: TGTGCCAGCAGCTTAAGGGGCCTACGGATGCCTGGAGAGACCCAGTACTTC. Protein: CASSLRGLRMPGETQYF.

The genes are TRBV15 and TRBJ2-1, with D tentatively TRBD1 (5 bases). Per germline, CDR1 LNHNV and CDR2 YYDKDF (reference sequence). CDR3 length: 16 amino acids. V lost 8 bases to trimming and J lost 4 bases, with 21 bases between them. The CDR3 protein is CATRVSGALAYNEQFF. The CDR3 coding sequence is TGTGCCACCCGGGTTTCTGGGGCCCTGGCTTACAATGAGCAGTTCTTC.

The rearrangement links TRBV28 to TRBJ1-6; 8 bases line up with TRBD1. The germline CDR1 and CDR2 sequences are MDHEN and SYDVKM. J gave up 6 bases and V 5 bases, and 3 bases lay outside the gene matches. CDR3 size: 14 residues. This CDR3 is CASSPGGLNSPLHF. For the CDR3, the DNA is TGTGCCAGCAGTCCAGGGGGCCTTAATTCACCCCTCCACTTT.

The rearrangement joins TRBV4-1 to TRBJ2-7, with TRBD2 matching over 9 bases. V lost 0 bases, J lost 7 bases, and 13 bases stayed unmatched. The CDR3 spans 17 residues. Germline V gives CDR1 MGHRA, CDR2 YSYEKL. The CDR3 reads CASSQEWVAGAPGEQYF. CDR3 nucleotide sequence: TGCGCCAGCAGCCAAGAATGGGTAGCGGGGGCCCCGGGGGAGCAGTACTTC.